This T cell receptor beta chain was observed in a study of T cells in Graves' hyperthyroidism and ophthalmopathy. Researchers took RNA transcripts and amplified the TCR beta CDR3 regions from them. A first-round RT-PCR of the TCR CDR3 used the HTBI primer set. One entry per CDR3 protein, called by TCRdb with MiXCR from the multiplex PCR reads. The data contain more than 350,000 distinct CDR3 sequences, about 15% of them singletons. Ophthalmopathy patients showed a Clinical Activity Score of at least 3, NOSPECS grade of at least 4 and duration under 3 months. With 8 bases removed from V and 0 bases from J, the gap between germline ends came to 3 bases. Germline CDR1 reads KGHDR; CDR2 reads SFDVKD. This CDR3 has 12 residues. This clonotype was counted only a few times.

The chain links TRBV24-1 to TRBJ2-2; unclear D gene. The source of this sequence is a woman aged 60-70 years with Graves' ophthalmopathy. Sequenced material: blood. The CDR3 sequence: CATTANTGELFF. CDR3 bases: TGTGCCACCACAGCGAACACCGGGGAGCTGTTTTTT.